Each of the 22 T cell receptor beta chains below was sequenced from the same sample in a study of response to subunit inactivated influenza vaccine. TCRdb re-called the RT-PCR reads with MiXCR, one entry per CDR3 protein. The sample contains 700,000 to 900,000 distinct CDR3 sequences, 20% to 25% of which appear only once. Sequenced material: PBMCs from blood, taken 5 to 6 days after vaccination. The receptors were gathered from a man in his fifties who received an inactivated influenza vaccine.

The chain employs TRBV6-2 or TRBV6-3 and TRBJ2-5; 10 nucleotides match TRBD1. Germline assignment: CDR1 MNHEY and CDR2 SVGEGT. CDR3 length: 16 amino acids. The junction had 12 bases not matched to a gene; V was cut back by 6 bases and J by 5 bases. In nucleotides, the CDR3 is TGTGCCAGCAGCAATTACCGGGACAGGGGTGATGAGACCCAGTACTTC. Protein: CASSNYRDRGDETQYF.

This sequence joins TRBV6-5 and TRBJ2-1; 8 bases map to TRBD1. Germline assignment: CDR1 MNHEY and CDR2 SVGAGI. With 2 bases clipped from V and 7 bases from J, the junction kept 7 bases outside the gene matches. The CDR3 loop spans 15 amino acids. In DNA, the CDR3 is TGTGCCAGCAGTTACGAGACAGGGGTTCGGAATGAGCAGTTCTTC. Amino acid sequence: CASSYETGVRNEQFF.

In this sample, this clonotype turned up many times. V usage is TRBV6-5 and J usage is TRBJ1-1; D remains unclear. Trimming removed 2 bases from V and 5 bases from J, with 9 bases in between. From germline, CDR1 is MNHEY and CDR2 SVGAGI. The CDR3 spans 13 residues. CDR3: CASSYDLGTEAFF. As DNA, the CDR3 is TGTGCCAGCAGTTACGACCTGGGGACTGAAGCTTTCTTT.

This clonotype was picked up a small number of times. The rearrangement joins TRBV25-1 to TRBJ2-7, with D tentatively TRBD1 (5 bases). Germline CDR1 MGHDK, CDR2 SYGVNS. Deletions cut 9 bases from V and 2 bases from J, with 14 bases between. The CDR3 loop spans 13 amino acids. This CDR3 reads CASSKGLTYEQYF. In DNA, the CDR3 is TGTGCCAGTTCGAAGGGGCTGACCTACGAGCAGTACTTC.

This clonotype occurred a few times. The chain employs TRBV20-1 and TRBJ2-7; 12 bases match TRBD2. The CDR3 runs to 14 residues. Germline V gene data show CDR1 as DFQATT and CDR2 as SNEGSKA (reference sequence). After removal of 2 bases from V and 5 bases from J, the junction contained 4 bases not matched to a gene. Here the CDR3 reads CSARTTSGSHEQYF. The CDR3 nucleotides are TGCAGTGCTAGAACGACTAGCGGGAGCCACGAGCAGTACTTC.

The chain combines TRBV20-1 with TRBJ2-7; D remains unclear. The CDR3 covers 13 residues. Germline V gene sequence: CDR1 DFQATT, CDR2 SNEGSKA (reference sequence). Trimming took off 6 bases at V and 6 bases at J, with 18 bases between the two ends. CDR3 nucleotides: TGCAGTGCAACTCCGCTGCAGGTTCTCGAGCAGTACTTC. Its protein is CSATPLQVLEQYF.

The chain uses TRBV4-1 and TRBJ2-1; the D is unclear. Trimming cost V 1 base and J 8 bases, with 9 bases left between them. The germline V gene has CDR1 MGHRA and CDR2 YSYEKL. The CDR3 spans 13 residues. The CDR3 DNA reads TGCGCCAGCAGCCAAGTGAAGGGCCATGAGCAGTTCTTC. It encodes CASSQVKGHEQFF.

The sample holds a few counts of this clonotype. The genes are TRBV2 and TRBJ2-1; TRBD1 agrees at 7 bases. The CDR3 sequence is 14 residues long. Germline loops: CDR1 SNHLY, CDR2 FYNNEI. V dropped 11 bases and J dropped 1; count of bases not matched to a gene: 8. The CDR3 coding sequence is TGTGCCTGCCGGCCGGGACAGTCCTACAATGAGCAGTTCTTC. Protein sequence: CACRPGQSYNEQFF.

The genes are TRBV5-1 and TRBJ2-3, with 7 bases identical to TRBD2. Trimming removed 1 base from V and 8 bases from J; junction bases left unmatched: 10. The CDR3 is 15 amino acids. Germline V gene sequence: CDR1 SGHRS, CDR2 YFSETQ. The CDR3 sequence: CASSLPGSREGTQYF. The DNA for the CDR3 is TGCGCCAGCAGCTTGCCGGGGTCCAGGGAGGGTACGCAGTATTTT.

This clonotype has more than one count but fewer than ten. The genes are TRBV5-1 and TRBJ2-1; 9 bases map to TRBD2. Trimming at V came to 1 base and at J to 6 bases, leaving 5 bases not matched to a gene. There are 15 residues in the CDR3. CDR1 is SGHRS and CDR2 is YFSETQ in the germline V gene. The CDR3 is CASSLRAGGRNEQFF. In nucleotides, the CDR3 is TGCGCCAGCAGCTTGCGAGCGGGAGGCCGCAATGAGCAGTTCTTC.

In this sample, this clonotype turned up once. One end of the junction varies from germline; a read error may be responsible. The CDR3 coding sequence is TGCGCCAGCAGCCCATTGGACAGGACAGGGTATATTCCCCCGGCTTTC. The encoded protein is CASSPLDRTGYIPPAF. The chain links TRBV5-1 to TRBJ2-6; 8 bases are shared with TRBD1. Per the germline V gene, CDR1 is SGHRS and CDR2 is YFSETQ. There are 16 residues in the CDR3.

Here the CDR3 DNA reads TGCGCCAGCAGTGGAAGGGACACCTCCTACGAGCAGTACTTC. It specifies CASSGRDTSYEQYF. The chain carries TRBV10-2 and TRBJ2-7, with TRBD1 as a possible D gene (6 bases). Germline assignment: CDR1 WSHSY and CDR2 SAAADI. The length of the CDR3 is 14 residues. Trimming cost V 4 bases and J 0 bases, with 10 bases left between them.

A few counts support this clonotype. The CDR3 is CASSLDSGDIQYF. Written as DNA, the CDR3 is TGTGCCAGCAGTTTAGACAGCGGGGACATTCAGTACTTC. This chain connects TRBV12-3 or TRBV12-4 to TRBJ2-4, with 7 nucleotides matching TRBD2. V lost 1 base and J lost 8; bases outside the gene matches: 2. The CDR3 spans 13 residues.

The chain links TRBV7-8 to TRBJ2-7; 8 nucleotides line up with TRBD1. CDR3 size: 15 residues. V gave up 3 bases and J gave up 2 bases; unmatched junction bases: 6. The germline V gene has CDR1 SGHVS and CDR2 FQNEAQ. The CDR3 bases are TGTGCCAGCAGCTTGTCCTGGACAGGGACCTACGAGCAGTACTTC. This encodes CASSLSWTGTYEQYF.

This clonotype has a handful of counts. CDR3: CAISNTGLYNEQFF. Here the CDR3 DNA reads TGTGCCATCAGCAATACGGGCCTTTACAATGAGCAGTTCTTC. This chain joins TRBV10-3 and TRBJ2-1; D is unclear. The germline gives CDR1 ENHRY, CDR2 SYGVKD. With 6 bases removed from V and 4 bases from J, the gap between germline ends came to 13 bases. The CDR3 loop spans 14 amino acids.

CDR3 sequence (DNA): TGTGCCACCAGTGACCCAGCCCCAGGGTTCGACACAGATACGCAGTATTTT. Translated: CATSDPAPGFDTDTQYF. This chain links TRBV24-1 with TRBJ2-3; a possible D gene is TRBD1 (5 bases). CDR1 is KGHDR and CDR2 is SFDVKD in the germline V gene. The V end was cut by 4 bases, the J end by 2 bases, with 18 bases between. This CDR3 is built from 17 residues.

This clonotype was seen a handful of times. The chain couples TRBV12-3 or TRBV12-4 to TRBJ2-5; 9 bases align to TRBD1. Trimming took 5 bases from V and 4 from J; bases not matched to a gene: 8. The CDR3 is made up of 15 amino acids. The CDR3 here is CASSPGTGYRETQYF. CDR3 DNA: TGTGCCAGCAGTCCCGGGACAGGGTATCGAGAGACCCAGTACTTC.

This clonotype was seen a few times. The CDR3: CASSLVETVNTEAFF. The CDR3 DNA reads as TGTGCCAGCAGCTTAGTCGAGACGGTGAACACTGAAGCTTTCTTT. V usage is TRBV7-9 and J usage is TRBJ1-1; D is unresolved. Trimming took 1 base from V and 0 from J, leaving 9 bases between them. CDR3 length: 15 residues. CDR1 and CDR2 from the germline V gene are SEHNR and FQNEAQ (reference sequence).

The chain uses TRBV4-1 and TRBJ2-3; tentative D call: TRBD2 (6 bases). The germline V gene has CDR1 MGHRA and CDR2 YSYEKL. This CDR3 is built from 14 residues. V lost 0 bases and J lost 4, with 8 bases in between. This chain's CDR3 is CASSQEGGPDTQYF. For the CDR3, the DNA is TGCGCCAGCAGCCAAGAGGGGGGACCAGATACGCAGTATTTT.

The genes are TRBV11-1 and TRBJ2-6; 10 bases align to TRBD1. Germline V gene data show CDR1 as SGHAT and CDR2 as FQDESV (reference sequence). The CDR3 extends over 19 amino acids. Trimming cost V 2 bases and J 0 bases; bases outside gene matches: 7. The CDR3 sequence: CASSLRQGAENSGANVLTF. The DNA of the CDR3 is TGTGCCAGCAGCTTAAGACAGGGGGCAGAAAACTCTGGGGCCAACGTCCTGACTTTC.

The chain combines TRBV2 with TRBJ2-3, with 8 bases aligning to TRBD1. This CDR3 contains 15 residues. CDR1 and CDR2 (germline): SNHLY, FYNNEI. V lost 6 bases, J lost 3 bases, and 8 bases stayed unmatched. The CDR3 DNA reads TGTGCCAGCAGGCGAGGACAGGGTTCGACAGATACGCAGTATTTT. Residues: CASRRGQGSTDTQYF. Drawing the rest from reference TRBV2 and TRBJ2-3, the complete variable domain is EPEVTQTPSHQVTQMGQEVILRCVPISNHLYFYWYRQILGQKVEFLVSFYNNEISEKSEIFDDQFSVERPDGSNFTLKIRSTKLEDSAMYFCASRRGQGSTDTQYFGPGTRLTVL.

This clonotype was counted a few times. The rearrangement uses TRBV5-1 and TRBJ2-3; no reliable D call. The germline gives CDR1 SGHRS, CDR2 YFSETQ. V lost 4 bases, J lost 1 base, and 7 bases lay in between. The CDR3 spans 13 residues. DNA for the CDR3: TGCGCCAGCAGCACGACGGGCACAGATACGCAGTATTTT. Translated: CASSTTGTDTQYF.